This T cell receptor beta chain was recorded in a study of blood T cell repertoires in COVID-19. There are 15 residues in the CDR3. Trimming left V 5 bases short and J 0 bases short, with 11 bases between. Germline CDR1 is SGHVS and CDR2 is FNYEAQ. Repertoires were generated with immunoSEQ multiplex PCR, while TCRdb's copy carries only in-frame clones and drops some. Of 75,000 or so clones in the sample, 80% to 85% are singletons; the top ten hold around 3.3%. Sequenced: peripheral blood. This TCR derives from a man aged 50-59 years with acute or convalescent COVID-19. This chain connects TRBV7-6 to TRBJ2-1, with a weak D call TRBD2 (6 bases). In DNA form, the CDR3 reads TGTGCCAGCAGCAAAGTAGCGGCCTCCTACAATGAGCAGTTCTTC. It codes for CASSKVAASYNEQFF.